The clone carrying this T cell receptor beta chain was detected many times. Its antigen remains unidentified. The record originates from a study of breast tumors, draining lymph nodes, adjacent tissues. The germline V gene encodes CDR1 DFQATT and CDR2 SNEGSKA (reference sequence). This CDR3 spans 15 amino acids. Trimming removed 5 bases from V and 7 bases from J; junction bases left unmatched: 11. Samples came from axillary lymph nodes draining the breast cancer. TCRdb recomputed calls from the multiplex PCR reads with MiXCR, one row per CDR3 protein. The table shows roughly 80,000 distinct CDR3 sequences, with roughly 20% occurring only once. Overall study findings and caveats: Tumor and nontumor repertoires were significantly more similar in luminal-like than in basal-like breast cancer. Tumor T cell lymph node origin was a supported hypothesis, not proven. Tumors had less TCR diversity than lymph nodes, more than nontumor tissue.

The chain links TRBV20-1 to TRBJ2-1, with 10 positions matching TRBD2. The sequence was obtained from a female donor with breast cancer. Some clones in this sample may be carry-over from other donors' samples. Material for sequencing was axillary lymph node tissue. The CDR3 coding sequence is TGCAGTGCTGGTCGGATGGGACTAGCGAGGAATGAGCAGTTCTTC. Amino acids: CSAGRMGLARNEQFF.